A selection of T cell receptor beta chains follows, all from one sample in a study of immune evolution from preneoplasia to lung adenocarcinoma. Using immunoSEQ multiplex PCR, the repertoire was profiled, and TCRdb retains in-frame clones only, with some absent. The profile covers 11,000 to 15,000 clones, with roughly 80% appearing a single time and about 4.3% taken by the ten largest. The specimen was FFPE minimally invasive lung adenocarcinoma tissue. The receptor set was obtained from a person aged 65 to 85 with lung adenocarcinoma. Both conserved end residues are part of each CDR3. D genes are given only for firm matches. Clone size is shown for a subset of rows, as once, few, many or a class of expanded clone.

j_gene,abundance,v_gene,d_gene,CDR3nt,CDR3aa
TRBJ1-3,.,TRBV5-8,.,TGTGCCAGCAGCTTTCGTCAGCAGCTCATATATTTT,CASSFRQQLIYF
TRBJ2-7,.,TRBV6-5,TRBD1,TGTGCCAGCAGTTTGCGACAGGGTTACGAGCAGTACTTC,CASSLRQGYEQYF
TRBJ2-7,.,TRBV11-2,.,TGTGCCAGCAGCGCCTCCGGGCCGCAACGCAACGAGCAGTACTTC,CASSASGPQRNEQYF
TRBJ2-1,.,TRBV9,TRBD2,TGTGCCAGCAGCCTACGGACTAGCGGTTACAATGAGCAGTTCTTC,CASSLRTSGYNEQFF
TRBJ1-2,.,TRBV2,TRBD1,TGTGCCAGCACTCGGGACAGGGGAGGGGGCTACACCTTC,CASTRDRGGGYTF
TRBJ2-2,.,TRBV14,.,TGTGCCAGCAGCCAAACCCGGGGTATTCGGGAGCTGTTTTTT,CASSQTRGIRELFF
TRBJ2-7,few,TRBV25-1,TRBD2,TGTGCCAGCAGTGAAGGAGGGACTAAACAGCAGTACTTC,CASSEGGTKQQYF
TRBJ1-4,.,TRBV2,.,TGTGCCAGCAGTGTTATGGGGGAGAATGAAAAACTGTTTTTT,CASSVMGENEKLFF
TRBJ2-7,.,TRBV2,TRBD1,TGTGCCAGCACGGGACAGGGGGCAATTTACGAGCAGTACTTC,CASTGQGAIYEQYF
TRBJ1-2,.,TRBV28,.,TGTGCCAGCAACCAGTACTATGGCTACACCTTC,CASNQYYGYTF
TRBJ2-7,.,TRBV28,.,TGTGCCAGCAGTTTAGGTTTCTACGAGCAGTACTTC,CASSLGFYEQYF
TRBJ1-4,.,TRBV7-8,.,TGTGCCAGCAGCTTTACGCGTACTGAGGGAAAACTGTTTTTT,CASSFTRTEGKLFF
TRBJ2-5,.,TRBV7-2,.,TGTGCCAGCAGCTTGCCGGGAGAGACCCAGTACTTC,CASSLPGETQYF
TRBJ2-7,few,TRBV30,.,TGTGCCTGGAGCCGTAGCTCCTACGAGCAGTACTTC,CAWSRSSYEQYF
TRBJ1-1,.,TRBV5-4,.,TGTGCCAGCAGCTTGGCCCTCACTGTGCGGAGCACTGAAGCTTTCTTT,CASSLALTVRSTEAFF
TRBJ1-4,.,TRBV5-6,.,TGTGCCAGCAGCTCAGGGACACCAACTAATGAAAAACTGTTTTTT,CASSSGTPTNEKLFF
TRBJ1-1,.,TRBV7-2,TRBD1,TGTGCCAGCAGTGAATATCAGGGGGCGCGGACTGAAGCTTTCTTT,CASSEYQGARTEAFF
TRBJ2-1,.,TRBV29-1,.,TGCAGCGTTGAGAGGACTCCCCCCTACAATGAGCAGTTCTTC,CSVERTPPYNEQFF
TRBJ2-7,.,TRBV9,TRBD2,TGTGCCAGCAGCGTATCGAGCGGGGGGTCCACCTACGAGCAGTACTTC,CASSVSSGGSTYEQYF
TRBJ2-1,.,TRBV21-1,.,TGTGCCAGCAACCACCCCACTAGCGGACGGATCTTC,CASNHPTSGRIF
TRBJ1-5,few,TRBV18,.,TGTGCCAGCTCCGCCGACAGGCCTAGCAATCAGCCCCAGCATTTT,CASSADRPSNQPQHF
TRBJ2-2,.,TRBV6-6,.,TGTGCCAGCAGTTATACGGACCCCGGGGAGCTGTTTTTT,CASSYTDPGELFF
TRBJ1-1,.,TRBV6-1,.,TGTGCCAGCGGGGAGAACACTGAAGCTTTCTTT,CASGENTEAFF
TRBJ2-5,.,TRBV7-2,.,TGTGCCAGCAGCTCGTCGTTTTCGGTAAAAGAGACCCAGTACTTC,CASSSSFSVKETQYF
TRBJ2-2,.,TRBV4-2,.,TGTGCCAGCAGCCAAGATATGACGGGGCCCGGGGAGCTGTTTTTT,CASSQDMTGPGELFF
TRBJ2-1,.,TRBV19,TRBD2,TGTGCCAGTCTGGGGGGAGGGAGGGATGAGCAGTTCTTC,CASLGGGRDEQFF
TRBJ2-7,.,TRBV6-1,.,TGTGCCAGCAGATCGGACGGATACGAGCAGTACTTC,CASRSDGYEQYF
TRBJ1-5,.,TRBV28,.,TGTGCCACCTGGACAGATAGCAATCAGCCCCAGCATTTT,CATWTDSNQPQHF
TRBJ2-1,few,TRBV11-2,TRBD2,TGTGCCAGCAGCTTAGATTGGGGGGGATACAATGAGCAGTTCTTC,CASSLDWGGYNEQFF
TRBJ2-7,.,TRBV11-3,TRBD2,TGTGCCAGCAGCTCCGCGGGACTAAGCTCCTACGAGCAGTACTTC,CASSSAGLSSYEQYF
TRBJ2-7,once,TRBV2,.,TGTGCCTCACATGGGGGTTACTACGAGCAGTACTTC,CASHGGYYEQYF
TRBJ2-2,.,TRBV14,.,TGTGCCAGCAGCCGGAGTTGGACCGGGGAGCTGTTTTTT,CASSRSWTGELFF
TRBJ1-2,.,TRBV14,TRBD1,TGTGCCAGCAGCCAACAGATAGGGGGCAATGGCTACACCTTC,CASSQQIGGNGYTF
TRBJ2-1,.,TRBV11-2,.,TGTGCCAGCAGCTTTGGCGTCGGAAACAATGAGCAGTTCTTC,CASSFGVGNNEQFF
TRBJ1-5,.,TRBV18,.,TGTGCCAGTGCAAACAGGGAAGTCGGACAGCCCCAGCATTTT,CASANREVGQPQHF
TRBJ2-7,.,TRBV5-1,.,TGCGCCAGCAGCGCCAGCTCCTACGAGCAGTACTTC,CASSASSYEQYF
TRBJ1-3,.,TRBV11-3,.,TGTGCCAGCAGCACCAGGGGAGCTGGAAACACCATATATTTT,CASSTRGAGNTIYF
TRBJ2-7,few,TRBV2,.,TGTGCCAGCAGTGCCCAGCCTAGCGCATCCTACGAGCAGTACTTC,CASSAQPSASYEQYF
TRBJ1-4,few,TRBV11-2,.,TGTGCCAGCGGCCTCGGAGGGAGTGAAAAACTGTTTTTT,CASGLGGSEKLFF
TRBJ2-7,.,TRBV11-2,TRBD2,TGTGCCAGCAGCTTAGATGGGGCTAGCGGGGGGGTAACCTACGAGCAGTACTTC,CASSLDGASGGVTYEQYF
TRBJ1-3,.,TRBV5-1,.,TGCGCCAGCAGCTTGGGGGAGAGGGACACCATATATTTT,CASSLGERDTIYF
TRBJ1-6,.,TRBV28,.,TGTGCCAGCAGTTTCCCGCAGGGGAATTCACCCCTCCACTTT,CASSFPQGNSPLHF
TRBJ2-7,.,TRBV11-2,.,TGTGCCAGCAGCCTCCGGGACGGTTTGTACGAGCAGTACTTC,CASSLRDGLYEQYF
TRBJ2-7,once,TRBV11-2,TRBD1,TGTGCCAGCAGCCTCGATGGACAGGTTGGCCACGAGCAGTACTTC,CASSLDGQVGHEQYF
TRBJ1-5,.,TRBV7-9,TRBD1,TGTGCCAGCAGCCGGACAGGGGTCAATCAGCCCCAGCATTTT,CASSRTGVNQPQHF
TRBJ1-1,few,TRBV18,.,TGTGCCAGCTCACCGTCAGGAAACACTGAAGCTTTCTTT,CASSPSGNTEAFF
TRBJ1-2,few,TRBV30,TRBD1,TGTGCCTGGACAGGGGGTAACTATGGCTACACCTTC,CAWTGGNYGYTF
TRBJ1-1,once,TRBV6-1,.,TGTGCCAGCAGTGAAGCATCGGGGGATGAAGCTTTCTTT,CASSEASGDEAFF
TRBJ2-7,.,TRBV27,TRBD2,TGTGCCAGCAGTTTATGGGGGGGCTACGAGCAGTACTTC,CASSLWGGYEQYF
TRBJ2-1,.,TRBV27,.,TGTGCCAGCAGAGAGCGGACAATCTCCTACAATGAGCAGTTCTTC,CASRERTISYNEQFF
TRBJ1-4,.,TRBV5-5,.,TGTGCCAGCAGCTCTACCGGGGGATTAAATGAAAAACTGTTTTTT,CASSSTGGLNEKLFF